This TCR beta chain stems from a study of human T cells and chemical hapten exposure. Study-wide context: The cohort included alopecia areata under or over 50% scalp, totalis and universalis.

Individual cDNA molecules (in the library) carried attached unique molecular identifiers. TCRdb used MiXCR to reprocess the RACE reads, holding one entry per CDR3 protein. The table includes fewer than 300,000 distinct CDR3 sequences, over 7.5% detected once. This CDR3 has 15 residues. V gave up 4 bases and J gave up 2 bases, with 12 bases separating them. Germline CDR1 is MNHEY and CDR2 is SVGAGI. In this sample, this clonotype turned up a few times. Time point indicated: pre-sensitization, week 0. As for treatment: therapeutic diphenylcyclopropenone sensitization with weekly scalp DPC. Non-pregnant alopecia patients aged 18 to 70, suitable for DPC therapy.

The chain recombines TRBV6-5 with TRBJ1-5; D is perhaps TRBD1 (6 bases). The TCR sequence derives from a man aged 18-30 years with alopecia areata. Some clones in this sample may be carry-over from other donors' samples. The sequenced sample was whole blood, obtained in connection with sensitization to the hapten diphenylcyclopropenone (DPC). CDR3 amino acids: CASSSQGFGNQPQHF. CDR3 coding DNA: TGTGCCAGCAGTTCCCAGGGGTTTGGCAATCAGCCCCAGCATTTT.